These 5 T cell receptor beta chains share one sample of origin, sequenced in a study of blood T cell repertoires in COVID-19. Sequencing was performed with immunoSEQ multiplex PCR; in TCRdb, only in-frame clones are kept and a portion is missing. Altogether about 310,000 clones are present, over 75% being singletons, with the ten largest covering roughly 8.9%. Sequencing input: PBMCs or T cells enriched from blood (not recorded which). The receptors stem from a woman aged 35 to 49 who had recovered from COVID-19.

This chain connects TRBV5-1 to TRBJ2-5, with 7 bases lining up with TRBD1. The CDR3 contains 15 residues. CDR1 SGHRS and CDR2 YFSETQ come from the germline V gene. J lost 2 bases, V lost 0 bases, and 4 bases had no gene match. This CDR3 reads CASSLGQGPQETQYF. The DNA of the CDR3 is TGCGCCAGCAGCTTGGGACAGGGCCCACAAGAGACCCAGTACTTC.

The CDR3 nucleotides read TGTGCCAGCAGCTTAAAAGTCCAGGGCTGGGTGAACACTGAAGCTTTCTTT. It translates to CASSLKVQGWVNTEAFF. The gene calls are TRBV7-2 and TRBJ1-1, with D possibly being TRBD1 (5 bases). With 2 bases removed from V and 0 bases from J, the gap between germline ends came to 16 bases. The CDR3 has 17 amino acids. The germline CDR1 and CDR2 sequences are SGHTA and FQGNSA. Combining the CDR3 with reference TRBV7-2 and TRBJ1-1 gives the whole variable domain GAGVSQSPSNKVTEKGKDVELRCDPISGHTALYWYRQSLGQGLEFLIYFQGNSAPDKSGLPSDRFSAERTGGSVSTLTIQRTQQEDSAVYLCASSLKVQGWVNTEAFFGQGTRLTVV.

V and J are TRBV10-2 and TRBJ1-1; 7 bases line up with TRBD1. With V trimmed by 6 bases and J by 1 base, 2 bases remained unmatched. The length of the CDR3 is 13 residues. The germline V gene has CDR1 WSHSY and CDR2 SAAADI. The CDR3 here is CASSRGANTEAFF. In nucleotides, the CDR3 is TGCGCCAGCAGCAGGGGGGCGAACACTGAAGCTTTCTTT.

The V call is TRBV5-1, the J call TRBJ1-2; 7 nucleotides agree with TRBD1. This CDR3 contains 14 residues. Germline CDR1 and CDR2: SGHRS and YFSETQ. The J segment lost 7 bases and the V segment lost 0 bases, leaving 6 bases of the junction unmatched. The CDR3 sequence: CASSLGEGAAGYTF. DNA for the CDR3: TGCGCCAGCAGCTTGGGAGAGGGGGCGGCTGGCTACACCTTC.

The V gene is TRBV28, the J gene TRBJ2-1, with a possible D match to TRBD2 (6 bases). V shed 1 base and J shed 0 bases, with 7 bases lying between them. Looked up from germline, CDR1 is MDHEN and CDR2 is SYDVKM. This CDR3 comprises 15 residues. As DNA, the CDR3 is TGTGCCAGCAGTTTATCGACTAGCTCCTACAATGAGCAGTTCTTC. Residues: CASSLSTSSYNEQFF.